These 15 T cell receptor beta chains were sequenced from one sample in a study of T-cell memory formation after mild COVID-19. A single record per CDR3 protein comes from TCRdb applying MiXCR to the 5' RACE reads. The sample records 300,000 to 350,000 distinct CDR3 sequences, roughly 19% being singletons. Material: PBMCs or a T cell subset sorted from them (not recorded which). The source is a man aged 18 to 35 who had mild COVID-19 (a few samples of this study predate the infection). Cell type and time point are not known.

This clonotype was counted many times. The chain links TRBV11-2 to TRBJ2-5; D is uncertain. V was cut by 3 bases and J by 3 bases, with 5 bases left in between. Per germline, CDR1 SGHAT and CDR2 FQNNGV. The CDR3 has 12 amino acids. The CDR3 DNA reads as TGTGCCAGCAGCTTTCTCGAAGAGACCCAGTACTTC. Translated: CASSFLEETQYF.

The V gene is TRBV4-3, the J gene TRBJ2-4; D might be TRBD1 (6 bases). V lost 4 bases and J lost 6, with 16 bases in between. CDR3 length equals 15 residues. Germline CDR1 is LGHNA and CDR2 is YSLEER. CDR3 DNA: TGCGCCAGCAGCCCAGAGGCACAGGGAAGAAACATTCAGTACTTC. Residues: CASSPEAQGRNIQYF.

A few counts support this clonotype. The rearrangement links TRBV4-1 to TRBJ2-7, with D perhaps matching TRBD1 or TRBD2 (5 bases each). CDR1 is MGHRA, CDR2 YSYEKL, per germline. V was cut by 0 bases and J by 6 bases, with 18 bases left in between. CDR3 length: 16 residues. The DNA of the CDR3 is TGCGCCAGCAGCCAAGATCAGAGGGACCCACCCTCCGAGCAGTACTTC. Amino acids: CASSQDQRDPPSEQYF.

This clonotype was found a few times. V and J are TRBV10-2 and TRBJ2-2, with unresolved D. This CDR3 has 13 amino acids. With 7 bases removed from V and 6 bases from J, the gap between germline ends came to 12 bases. Germline CDR1 is WSHSY and CDR2 is SAAADI. The CDR3 nucleotides are TGCGCCAGCACCCCCTCCAAGGCCGGGGAGCTGTTTTTT. This translates into CASTPSKAGELFF.

The V and J genes are TRBV5-7 and TRBJ2-6, with D possibly called TRBD1 or TRBD2 (5 bases each). TRBV5-7 is flagged as an ORF with uncertain function. This CDR3 has 16 amino acids. Trimming left V 7 bases short and J 1 base short, with 15 bases between. The CDR3 reads CASGGRGPSGANVLTF. CDR3 DNA: TGTGCCAGCGGGGGAAGGGGCCCATCTGGGGCCAACGTCCTGACTTTC.

The chain is built from TRBV13 and TRBJ1-6; no clear D gene. The CDR3 is 16 amino acids. CDR1 and CDR2 (germline): PRHDT, FYEKMQ (reference sequence). The V end lost 5 bases, the J end lost 2 bases, and 13 bases lay between the germline ends. The CDR3 reads CASSPPGGTYNSPLHF. As DNA, the CDR3 is TGTGCCAGCAGCCCACCGGGTGGCACCTATAATTCACCCCTCCACTTT.

J is TRBJ2-3 and V is TRBV4-3; 8 bases are a match to TRBD2. Germline values: CDR1 LGHNA, CDR2 YSLEER. After removal of 0 bases from V and 0 bases from J, the junction contained 5 bases not matched to a gene. There are 17 residues in the CDR3. CDR3 sequence (DNA): TGCGCCAGCAGCCAAGATCCAGCGGGGGAGAGCACAGATACGCAGTATTTT. This codes for CASSQDPAGESTDTQYF.

This chain links TRBV6-2 or TRBV6-3 with TRBJ2-5, with 15 bases lining up with TRBD2. With V trimmed by 2 bases and J by 2 bases, 3 bases remained unmatched. Germline V gene sequence: CDR1 MNHEY, CDR2 SVGEGT. The CDR3 spans 17 residues. DNA for the CDR3: TGTGCCAGCAGTTACCGGACTAGCGGGGGGGATCAAGAGACCCAGTACTTC. Residues: CASSYRTSGGDQETQYF.

V usage is TRBV2 and J usage is TRBJ2-7; perhaps D is TRBD1 or TRBD2 (5 bases each). CDR1 is SNHLY and CDR2 is FYNNEI in the germline V gene. The V gene lost 8 bases and the J gene lost 2 bases, with 16 bases spanning the gap. The CDR3 loop spans 14 amino acids. CDR3 nucleotides: TGTGCCAGCGTCGGGACCGCCCTAACCTACGAGCAGTACGTC. It yields the protein CASVGTALTYEQYV.

The rearrangement uses TRBV7-9 and TRBJ2-4, with D unresolved. CDR1 is SEHNR, CDR2 FQNEAQ, per germline (reference sequence). The length of the CDR3 is 13 residues. V was shortened by 3 bases and J by 5 bases, with 8 bases between the two germline ends. CDR3 nucleotides: TGTGCCAGCAGCTTTCCGGCAGAAAACATTCAGTACTTC. It codes for CASSFPAENIQYF.

This clonotype was found a few times. The chain has TRBV5-6 and TRBJ2-5; 9 bases are a match to TRBD2. With 0 bases clipped from V and 3 bases from J, the junction kept 9 bases outside the gene matches. Germline V gives CDR1 SGHDT, CDR2 YYEEEE. The CDR3 extends over 17 amino acids. CDR3 nucleotide sequence: TGTGCCAGCAGCTTGGGGCCTGTAGCGGGGGCCGAAGAGACCCAGTACTTC. Protein: CASSLGPVAGAEETQYF.

The chain carries TRBV2 and TRBJ1-1; D is perhaps TRBD1 (5 bases). Germline values: CDR1 SNHLY, CDR2 FYNNEI. The CDR3 has 13 residues. Deletions cut 4 bases from V and 1 base from J, with 7 bases between. CDR3 in DNA: TGTGCCAGCAGTGCGGGGGGGAACACTGAAGCTTTCTTT. Protein: CASSAGGNTEAFF.

The chain recombines TRBV27 with TRBJ1-1, with 7 bases identical to TRBD1. CDR3 length: 14 residues. The V and J ends lost 5 bases and 4 bases, in that order; junction bases with no gene match: 7. Germline assignment: CDR1 MNHEY and CDR2 SMNVEV (reference sequence). The CDR3 region has the DNA TGTGCCAGCAGTGTTTCAAGACAGGGCACTGAAGCTTTCTTT. Translating it yields CASSVSRQGTEAFF.

This sequence joins TRBV12-3 or TRBV12-4 and TRBJ2-7, with 8 positions matching TRBD1. The junction had 9 bases not matched to a gene; V was cut back by 6 bases and J by 5 bases. The CDR3 has 14 residues. CDR3 in amino acids: CASSSRTGTNEQYF. The CDR3, as DNA: TGTGCCAGCAGCTCCAGGACAGGGACGAACGAGCAGTACTTC.

This clonotype was seen only a few times. This chain links TRBV5-1 with TRBJ2-3; D is perhaps TRBD2 (5 bases). The CDR3 contains 14 residues. Trimming took 3 bases from V and 3 from J, leaving 11 bases between them. CDR1 is SGHRS, CDR2 YFSETQ, per germline. The CDR3 protein is CASSSREPTDTQYF. The CDR3 nucleotides are TGCGCCAGCAGCTCCCGGGAACCAACAGATACGCAGTATTTT. The full variable domain, rest sourced from reference TRBV5-1 and TRBJ2-3, is KAGVTQTPRYLIKTRGQQVTLSCSPISGHRSVSWYQQTPGQGLQFLFEYFSETQRNKGNFPGRFSGRQFSNSRSEMNVSTLELGDSALYLCASSSREPTDTQYFGPGTRLTVL.